What follows are 11 T cell receptor beta chains derived from one specimen sequenced in a study of blood T cell repertoires in COVID-19. The protocol was immunoSEQ multiplex PCR, while the TCRdb copy is restricted to in-frame clones and leaves out a portion. Seen here are under 200,000 clones, around 78% observed once, and the top ten hold roughly 4.5%. The sequencing sample was made of PBMCs or T cells enriched from blood (not recorded which). The receptors come from a woman between 45 and 65 years old who had recovered from COVID-19.

The sample holds a few counts of this clone. The rearrangement joins TRBV11-2 to TRBJ2-2; D is possibly TRBD2 (5 bases). Germline V gene sequence: CDR1 SGHAT, CDR2 FQNNGV. CDR3 length: 17 residues. Trimming took off 6 bases at V and 0 bases at J, with 17 bases between the two ends. In DNA, the CDR3 is TGTGCCAGCAGGTCATGGTTGAGCGGTTCGAACACCGGGGAGCTGTTTTTT. It is translated as CASRSWLSGSNTGELFF.

CDR3 nucleotide sequence: TGTGCCACCAGACCCTGGACAGGGGGCGGTCAGCCCCAGCATTTT. Amino acids: CATRPWTGGGQPQHF. This sequence joins TRBV15 and TRBJ1-5, with 11 bases that match TRBD1. Germline V lookup: CDR1 LNHNV, CDR2 YYDKDF (reference sequence). The V and J ends lost 6 bases and 6 bases, in that order; junction bases with no gene match: 7. The CDR3 is made up of 15 amino acids.

Details on this clone: This sample also contains other DNA sequences that code for the same CDR3. The chain combines TRBV14 with TRBJ2-1; D is ambiguous. The CDR3 consists of 13 residues. Between the trimmed V and J ends, which lost 8 bases and 5 bases, there was a span of 13 bases. The germline V gene encodes CDR1 SGHDN and CDR2 FVKESK. The CDR3 loop reads CASPVTSNNEQFF. DNA for the CDR3: TGTGCCAGCCCCGTGACTTCGAACAATGAGCAGTTCTTC.

This chain joins TRBV18 and TRBJ1-1; D uncertain. Germline-derived CDR1 and CDR2 are KGHSH and LQKENI. With 5 bases removed from V and 4 bases from J, the gap between germline ends came to 11 bases. This CDR3 is 13 amino acids long. For the CDR3, the DNA is TGTGCCAGCTCAGCCCGGGAGTCCACTGAAGCTTTCTTT. Residues: CASSARESTEAFF.

The chain employs TRBV5-1 and TRBJ2-6; D perhaps matches TRBD1 (5 bases). V was trimmed by 0 bases and J by 2 bases, leaving 6 bases between them. CDR3 length: 15 residues. Germline V gene data show CDR1 as SGHRS and CDR2 as YFSETQ. As DNA, the CDR3 is TGCGCCAGCAGCTTGGAGGGGACTGGGGCCAACGTCCTGACTTTC. This encodes CASSLEGTGANVLTF. Based on the CDR3 plus reference TRBV5-1 and TRBJ2-6, the full variable domain is KAGVTQTPRYLIKTRGQQVTLSCSPISGHRSVSWYQQTPGQGLQFLFEYFSETQRNKGNFPGRFSGRQFSNSRSEMNVSTLELGDSALYLCASSLEGTGANVLTFGAGSRLTVL.

The rearrangement links TRBV11-3 to TRBJ2-1; TRBD2 matches at 7 bases. CDR1 is SGHNT and CDR2 is YENEEA in the germline V gene. Unmatched junction bases numbered 17, after V lost 2 bases and J lost 7 bases. The CDR3 length is 18 residues. The CDR3 DNA is TGTGCCAGCAGCTTACCCCCTGGGGGGGTGACCGCGTGGAATGAGCAGTTCTTC. Translated, it gives CASSLPPGGVTAWNEQFF.

The V and J genes are TRBV9 and TRBJ1-2, with 7 positions matching TRBD1. From germline, CDR1 is SGDLS and CDR2 YYNGEE. Trimming at V came to 0 bases and at J to 8 bases, leaving 4 bases not matched to a gene. This CDR3 has 13 residues. The CDR3 nucleotides are TGTGCCAGCAGCGTAGAACAGGGGCCAGGCTACACCTTC. Translated, it gives CASSVEQGPGYTF.

V usage is TRBV6-1 and J usage is TRBJ2-7, with D tentatively TRBD2 (7 bases). V lost 1 base and J 3 bases, leaving 10 bases between the germline ends. The CDR3 contains 14 residues. CDR1 is MNHNS and CDR2 is SASEGT in the germline V gene. CDR3 amino acids: CASSEGGGFYEQYV. CDR3 sequence (DNA): TGTGCCAGCAGTGAAGGGGGGGGCTTCTACGAGCAGTACGTC.

There are a few counts of this clone. CDR3 protein: CASIPTISSYNEQFF. The CDR3 DNA sequence: TGTGCCAGCATTCCTACCATTTCATCCTACAATGAGCAGTTCTTC. The chain uses TRBV6-5 and TRBJ2-1; no definite D call. Trimming took off 7 bases at V and 1 base at J, with 14 bases between the two ends. CDR1 and CDR2 from the germline V gene are MNHEY and SVGAGI. The length of the CDR3 is 15 residues.

The V call is TRBV7-2, the J call TRBJ1-1, with 8 bases identical to TRBD1. There are 16 residues in the CDR3. Unmatched junction bases numbered 7, after V lost 4 bases and J lost 0 bases. The germline V gene encodes CDR1 SGHTA and CDR2 FQGNSA. This CDR3 reads CASSWDRPRMNTEAFF. CDR3 DNA sequence: TGTGCCAGCAGCTGGGACAGGCCCCGTATGAACACTGAAGCTTTCTTT.

This rearrangement joins TRBV18 to TRBJ1-5, with TRBD1 identical over 7 bases. This CDR3 is built from 13 residues. With 3 bases clipped from V and 8 bases from J, the junction kept 4 bases outside the gene matches. Per the germline V gene, CDR1 is KGHSH and CDR2 is LQKENI. The chain's CDR3 is CASSPTGQEPQHF. The CDR3 region has the DNA TGTGCCAGCTCACCTACAGGACAGGAGCCCCAGCATTTT.